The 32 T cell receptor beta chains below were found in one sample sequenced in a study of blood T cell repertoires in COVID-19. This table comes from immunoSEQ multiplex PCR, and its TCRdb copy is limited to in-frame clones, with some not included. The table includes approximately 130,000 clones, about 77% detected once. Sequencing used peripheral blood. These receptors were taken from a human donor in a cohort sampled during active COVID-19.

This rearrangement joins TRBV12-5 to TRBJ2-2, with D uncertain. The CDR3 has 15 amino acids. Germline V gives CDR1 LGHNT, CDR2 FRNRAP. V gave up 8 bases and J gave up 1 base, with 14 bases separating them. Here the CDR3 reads CASSLLSGNTGELFF. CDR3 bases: TGTGCTAGTTCCCTTTTATCAGGGAACACCGGGGAGCTGTTTTTT.

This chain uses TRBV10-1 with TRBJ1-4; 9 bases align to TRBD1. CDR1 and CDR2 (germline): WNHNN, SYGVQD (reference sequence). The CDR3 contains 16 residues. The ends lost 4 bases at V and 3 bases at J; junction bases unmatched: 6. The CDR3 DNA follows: TGCGCCAGCAGTGGAAGGGACAGGGAAGCTAATGAAAAACTGTTTTTT. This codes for CASSGRDREANEKLFF.

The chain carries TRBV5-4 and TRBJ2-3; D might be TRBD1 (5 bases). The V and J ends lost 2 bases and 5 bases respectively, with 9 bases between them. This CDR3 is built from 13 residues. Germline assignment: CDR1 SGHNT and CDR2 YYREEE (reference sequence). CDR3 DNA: TGTGCCAGCAGCTTCGTCCAGGGAGATACGCAGTATTTT. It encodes CASSFVQGDTQYF. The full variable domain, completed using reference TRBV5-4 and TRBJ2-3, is ETGVTQSPTHLIKTRGQQVTLRCSSQSGHNTVSWYQQALGQGPQFIFQYYREEENGRGNFPPRFSGLQFPNYSSELNVNALELDDSALYLCASSFVQGDTQYFGPGTRLTVL.

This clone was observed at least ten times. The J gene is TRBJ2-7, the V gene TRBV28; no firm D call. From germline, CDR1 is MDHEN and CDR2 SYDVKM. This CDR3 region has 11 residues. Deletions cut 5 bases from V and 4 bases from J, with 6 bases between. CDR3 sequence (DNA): TGTGCCAGCAGTCTACAGTACGAGCAGTACTTC. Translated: CASSLQYEQYF.

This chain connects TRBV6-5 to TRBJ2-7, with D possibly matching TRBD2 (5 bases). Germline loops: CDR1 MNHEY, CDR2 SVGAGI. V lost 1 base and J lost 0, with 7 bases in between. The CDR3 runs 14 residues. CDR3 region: CASSYYGDSYEQYF. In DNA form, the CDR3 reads TGTGCCAGCAGTTACTACGGGGACTCCTACGAGCAGTACTTC.

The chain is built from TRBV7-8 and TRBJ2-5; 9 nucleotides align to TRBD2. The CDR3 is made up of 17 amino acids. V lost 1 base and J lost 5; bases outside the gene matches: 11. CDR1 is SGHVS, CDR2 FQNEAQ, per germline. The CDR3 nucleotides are TGTGCCAGCAGCTTAGAGGTGGGGCTAGCGGGATGGGAGACCCAGTACTTC. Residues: CASSLEVGLAGWETQYF.

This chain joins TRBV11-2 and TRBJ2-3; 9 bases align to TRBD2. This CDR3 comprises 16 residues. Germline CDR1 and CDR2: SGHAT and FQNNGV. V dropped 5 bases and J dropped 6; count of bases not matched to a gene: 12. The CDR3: CASSALGASGMDTQYF. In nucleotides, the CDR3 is TGTGCCAGCAGCGCGCTGGGAGCTAGCGGGATGGATACGCAGTATTTT.

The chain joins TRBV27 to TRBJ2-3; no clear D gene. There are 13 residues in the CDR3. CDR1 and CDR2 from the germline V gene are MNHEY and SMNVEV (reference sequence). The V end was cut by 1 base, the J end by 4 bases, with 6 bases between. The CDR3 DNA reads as TGTGCCAGCAGTTTATACGGGTCAGATACGCAGTATTTT. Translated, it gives CASSLYGSDTQYF.

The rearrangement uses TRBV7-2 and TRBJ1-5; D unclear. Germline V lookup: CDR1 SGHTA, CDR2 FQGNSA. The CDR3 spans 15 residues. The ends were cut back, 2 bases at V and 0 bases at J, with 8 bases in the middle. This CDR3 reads CASSLSGVSNQPQHF. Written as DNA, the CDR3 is TGTGCCAGCAGCTTATCGGGAGTTAGCAATCAGCCCCAGCATTTT. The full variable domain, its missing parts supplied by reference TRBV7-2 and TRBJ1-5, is GAGVSQSPSNKVTEKGKDVELRCDPISGHTALYWYRQSLGQGLEFLIYFQGNSAPDKSGLPSDRFSAERTGGSVSTLTIQRTQQEDSAVYLCASSLSGVSNQPQHFGDGTRLSIL.

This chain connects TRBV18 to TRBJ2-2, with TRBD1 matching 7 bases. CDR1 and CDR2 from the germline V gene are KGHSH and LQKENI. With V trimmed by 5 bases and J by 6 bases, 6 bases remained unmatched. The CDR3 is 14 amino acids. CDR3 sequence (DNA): TGTGCCAGCTCAACGACAGGGTTGCCCGGGGAGCTGTTTTTT. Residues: CASSTTGLPGELFF.

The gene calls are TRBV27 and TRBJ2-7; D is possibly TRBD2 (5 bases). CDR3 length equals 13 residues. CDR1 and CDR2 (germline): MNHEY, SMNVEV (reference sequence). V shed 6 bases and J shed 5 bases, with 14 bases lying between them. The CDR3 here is CASSGNTRDEQYF. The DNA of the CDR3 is TGTGCCAGCAGCGGGAACACAAGAGACGAGCAGTACTTC.

In DNA, the CDR3 is TGTGCCAGCAGTGGGGCTGCAGTCTACGAGCAGTACTTC. It yields the protein CASSGAAVYEQYF. J is TRBJ2-7 and V is TRBV6-6, with D maybe TRBD1 (5 bases). V was shortened by 5 bases and J by 3 bases, with 11 bases between the two germline ends. This CDR3 has 13 residues. Germline V gives CDR1 MNHNY, CDR2 SVGAGI (reference sequence).

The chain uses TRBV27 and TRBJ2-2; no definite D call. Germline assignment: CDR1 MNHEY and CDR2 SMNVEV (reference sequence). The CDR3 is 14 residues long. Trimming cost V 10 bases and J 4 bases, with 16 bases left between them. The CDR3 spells CATIPLRTTGELFF. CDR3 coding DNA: TGTGCCACCATCCCTCTACGTACCACCGGGGAGCTGTTTTTT.

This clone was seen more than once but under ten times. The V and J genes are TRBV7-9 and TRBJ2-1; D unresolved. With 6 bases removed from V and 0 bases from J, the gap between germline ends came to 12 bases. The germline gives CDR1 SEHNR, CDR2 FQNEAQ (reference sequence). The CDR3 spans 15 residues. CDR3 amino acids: CASSPPESSYNEQFF. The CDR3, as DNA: TGTGCCAGCAGTCCCCCAGAAAGCTCCTACAATGAGCAGTTCTTC.

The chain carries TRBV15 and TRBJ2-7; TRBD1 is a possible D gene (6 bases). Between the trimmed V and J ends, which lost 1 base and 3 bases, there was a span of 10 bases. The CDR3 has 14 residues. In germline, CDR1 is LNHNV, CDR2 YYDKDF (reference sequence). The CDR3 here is CATSRARGFYEQYF. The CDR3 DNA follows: TGTGCCACCAGCAGAGCGAGGGGGTTCTACGAGCAGTACTTC.

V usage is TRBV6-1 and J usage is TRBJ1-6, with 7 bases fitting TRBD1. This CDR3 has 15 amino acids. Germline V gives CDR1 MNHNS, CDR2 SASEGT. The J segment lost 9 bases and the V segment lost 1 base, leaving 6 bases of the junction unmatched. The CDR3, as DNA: TGTGCCAGCAGTGAAGTAAGGGACAGCGGTTCACCCCTCCACTTT. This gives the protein CASSEVRDSGSPLHF.

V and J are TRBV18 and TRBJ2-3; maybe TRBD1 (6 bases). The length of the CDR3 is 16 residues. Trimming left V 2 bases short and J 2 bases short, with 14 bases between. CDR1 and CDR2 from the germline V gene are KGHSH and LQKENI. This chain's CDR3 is CASSPGGRGSTDTQYF. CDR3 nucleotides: TGTGCCAGCTCACCAGGGGGCCGCGGGTCCACAGATACGCAGTATTTT.

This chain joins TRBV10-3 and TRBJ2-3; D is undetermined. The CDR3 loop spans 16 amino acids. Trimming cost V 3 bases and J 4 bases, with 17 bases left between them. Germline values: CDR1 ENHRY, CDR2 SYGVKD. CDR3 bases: TGTGCCATCAGTGATAGGTCCCGGGTCTGGGCAGATACGCAGTATTTT. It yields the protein CAISDRSRVWADTQYF.

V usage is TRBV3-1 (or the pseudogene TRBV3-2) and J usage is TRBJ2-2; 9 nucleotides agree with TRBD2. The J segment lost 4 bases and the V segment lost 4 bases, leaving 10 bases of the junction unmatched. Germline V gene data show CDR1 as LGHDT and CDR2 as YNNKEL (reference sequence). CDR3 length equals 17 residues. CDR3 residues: CASSLYAGGRRTGELFF. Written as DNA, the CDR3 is TGTGCCAGCAGCCTATACGCGGGGGGGCGACGCACCGGGGAGCTGTTTTTT.

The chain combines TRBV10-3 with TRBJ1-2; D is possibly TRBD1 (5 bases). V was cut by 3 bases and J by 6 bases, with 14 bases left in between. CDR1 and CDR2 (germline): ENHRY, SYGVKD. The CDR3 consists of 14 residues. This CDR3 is CAISDPTGFDGYTF. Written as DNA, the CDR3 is TGTGCCATCAGTGACCCTACAGGTTTCGATGGCTACACCTTC.

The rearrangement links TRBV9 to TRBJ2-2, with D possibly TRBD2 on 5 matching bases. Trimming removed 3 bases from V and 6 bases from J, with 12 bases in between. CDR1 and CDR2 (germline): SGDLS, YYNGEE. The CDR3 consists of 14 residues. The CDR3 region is CASSGTERAGELFF. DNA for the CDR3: TGTGCCAGCAGCGGAACAGAGAGGGCCGGGGAGCTGTTTTTT.

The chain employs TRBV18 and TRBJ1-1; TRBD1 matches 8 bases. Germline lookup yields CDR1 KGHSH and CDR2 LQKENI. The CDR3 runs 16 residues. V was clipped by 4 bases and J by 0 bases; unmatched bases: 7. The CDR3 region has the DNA TGTGCCAGCTCACGTAGGTTGACAGGGGTGAACACTGAAGCTTTCTTT. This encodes CASSRRLTGVNTEAFF.

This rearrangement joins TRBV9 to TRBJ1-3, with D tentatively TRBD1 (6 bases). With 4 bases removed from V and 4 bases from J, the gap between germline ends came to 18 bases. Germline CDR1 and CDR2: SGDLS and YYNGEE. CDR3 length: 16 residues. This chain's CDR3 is CASSPRGGALGNTIYF. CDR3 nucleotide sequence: TGTGCCAGCAGCCCCCGTGGGGGGGCGTTGGGAAACACCATATATTTT.

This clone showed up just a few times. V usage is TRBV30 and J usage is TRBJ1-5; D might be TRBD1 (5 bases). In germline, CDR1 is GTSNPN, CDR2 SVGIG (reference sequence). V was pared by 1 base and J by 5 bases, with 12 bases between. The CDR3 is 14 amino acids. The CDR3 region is CAWSGGTEDQPQHF. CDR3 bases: TGTGCCTGGAGTGGCGGGACGGAAGATCAGCCCCAGCATTTT.

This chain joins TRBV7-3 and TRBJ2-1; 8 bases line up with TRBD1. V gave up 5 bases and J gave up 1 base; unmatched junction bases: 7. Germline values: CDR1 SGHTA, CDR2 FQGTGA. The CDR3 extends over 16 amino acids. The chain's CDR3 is CASSATQGGSYNEQFF. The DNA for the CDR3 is TGTGCCAGCAGCGCCACACAGGGGGGTTCCTACAATGAGCAGTTCTTC.

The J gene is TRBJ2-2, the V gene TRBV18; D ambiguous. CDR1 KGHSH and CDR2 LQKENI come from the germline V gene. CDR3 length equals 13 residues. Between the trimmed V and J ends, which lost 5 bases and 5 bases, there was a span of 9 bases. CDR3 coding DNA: TGTGCCAGCTCAATACAGACAACCGGGGAGCTGTTTTTT. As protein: CASSIQTTGELFF.

The CDR3 DNA is TGTGCCAGCAGCTATAGCGGGGGGACCTCAGATACGCAGTATTTT. Protein sequence: CASSYSGGTSDTQYF. The chain carries TRBV7-2 and TRBJ2-3; TRBD2 matches 10 bases. Losses at the gene ends were 4 bases for V and 4 bases for J; bases not matched to a gene: 5. The V gene's germline CDR1 is SGHTA and CDR2 FQGNSA. CDR3 size: 15 residues.

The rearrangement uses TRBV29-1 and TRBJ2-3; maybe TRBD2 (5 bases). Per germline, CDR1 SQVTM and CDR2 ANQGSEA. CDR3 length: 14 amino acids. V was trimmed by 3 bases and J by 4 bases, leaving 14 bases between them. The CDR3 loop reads CSVEASRVADTQYF. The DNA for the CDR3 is TGCAGCGTTGAGGCTAGCCGGGTAGCAGATACGCAGTATTTT.

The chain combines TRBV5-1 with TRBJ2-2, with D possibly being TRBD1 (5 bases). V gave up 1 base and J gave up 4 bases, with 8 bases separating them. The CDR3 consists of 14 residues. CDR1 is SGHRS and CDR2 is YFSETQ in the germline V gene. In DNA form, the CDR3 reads TGCGCCAGCAGCTTGACCAGGGCCACCGGGGAGCTGTTTTTT. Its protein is CASSLTRATGELFF.

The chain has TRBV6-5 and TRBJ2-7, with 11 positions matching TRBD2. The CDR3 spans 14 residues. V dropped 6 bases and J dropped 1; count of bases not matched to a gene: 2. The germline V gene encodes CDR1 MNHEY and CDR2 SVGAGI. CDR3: CASRPSGGSYEQYF. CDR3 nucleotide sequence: TGTGCCAGCAGACCTAGCGGGGGGTCCTACGAGCAGTACTTC.

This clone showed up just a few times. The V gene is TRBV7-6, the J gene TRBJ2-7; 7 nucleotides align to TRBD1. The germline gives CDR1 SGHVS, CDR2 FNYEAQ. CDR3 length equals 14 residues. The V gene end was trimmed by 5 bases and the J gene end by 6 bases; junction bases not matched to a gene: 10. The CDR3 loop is CASSAGEGAGEQYF. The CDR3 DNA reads TGTGCCAGCAGCGCCGGCGAGGGGGCGGGCGAGCAGTACTTC.

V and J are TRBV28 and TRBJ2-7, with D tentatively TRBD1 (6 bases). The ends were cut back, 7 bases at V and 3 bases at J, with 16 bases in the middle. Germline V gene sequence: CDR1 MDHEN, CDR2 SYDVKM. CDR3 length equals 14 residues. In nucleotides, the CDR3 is TGTGCCAGCACCACAGGGTTATCAAACTACGAGCAGTACTTC. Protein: CASTTGLSNYEQYF.